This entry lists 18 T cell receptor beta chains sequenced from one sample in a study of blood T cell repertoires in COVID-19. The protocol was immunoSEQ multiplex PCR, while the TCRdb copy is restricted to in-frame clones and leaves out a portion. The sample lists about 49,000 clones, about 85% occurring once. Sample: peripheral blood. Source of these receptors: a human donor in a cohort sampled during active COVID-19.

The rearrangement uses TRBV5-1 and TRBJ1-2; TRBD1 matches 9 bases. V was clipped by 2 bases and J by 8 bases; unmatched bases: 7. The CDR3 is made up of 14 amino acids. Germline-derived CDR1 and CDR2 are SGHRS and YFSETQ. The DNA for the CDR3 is TGCGCCAGCAGCTTAAGGGGACAGGGCGGCGGCTACACCTTC. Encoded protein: CASSLRGQGGGYTF.

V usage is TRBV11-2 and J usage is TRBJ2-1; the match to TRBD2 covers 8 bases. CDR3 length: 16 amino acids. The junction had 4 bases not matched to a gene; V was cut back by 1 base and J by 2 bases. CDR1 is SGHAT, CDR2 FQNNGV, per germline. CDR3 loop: CASSLGFGGAYNEQFF. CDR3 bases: TGTGCCAGCAGCTTAGGGTTCGGGGGGGCCTACAATGAGCAGTTCTTC.

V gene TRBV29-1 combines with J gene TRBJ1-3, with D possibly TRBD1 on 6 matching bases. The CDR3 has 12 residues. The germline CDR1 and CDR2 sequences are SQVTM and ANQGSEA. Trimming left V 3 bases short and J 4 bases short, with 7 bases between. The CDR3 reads CSVEGTGNTIYF. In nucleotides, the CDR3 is TGCAGCGTTGAGGGGACAGGAAACACCATATATTTT.

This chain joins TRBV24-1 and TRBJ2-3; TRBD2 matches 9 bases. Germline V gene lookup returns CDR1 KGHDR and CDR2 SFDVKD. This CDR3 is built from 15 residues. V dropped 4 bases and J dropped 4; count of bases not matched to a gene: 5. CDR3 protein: CATSEGAGGADTQYF. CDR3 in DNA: TGTGCCACCAGTGAGGGGGCGGGAGGGGCAGATACGCAGTATTTT.

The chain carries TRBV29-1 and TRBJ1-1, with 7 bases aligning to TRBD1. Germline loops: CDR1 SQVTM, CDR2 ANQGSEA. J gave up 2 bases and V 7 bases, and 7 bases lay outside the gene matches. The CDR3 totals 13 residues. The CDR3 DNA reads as TGCAGCGCAACAGGGGACCACAACACTGAAGCTTTCTTT. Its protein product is CSATGDHNTEAFF.

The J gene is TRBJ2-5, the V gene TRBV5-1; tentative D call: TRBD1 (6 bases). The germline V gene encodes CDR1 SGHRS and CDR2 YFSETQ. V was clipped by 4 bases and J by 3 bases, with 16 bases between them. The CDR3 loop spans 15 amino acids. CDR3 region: CASSPTRGGKETQYF. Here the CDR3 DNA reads TGCGCCAGCAGCCCAACCAGGGGCGGAAAAGAGACCCAGTACTTC.

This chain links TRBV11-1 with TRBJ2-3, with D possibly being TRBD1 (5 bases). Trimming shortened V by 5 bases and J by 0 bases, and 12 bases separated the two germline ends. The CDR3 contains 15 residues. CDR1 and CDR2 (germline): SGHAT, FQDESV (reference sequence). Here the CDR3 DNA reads TGTGCCAGCAGCCAAGGGCAGGGCAGCACAGATACGCAGTATTTT. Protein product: CASSQGQGSTDTQYF.

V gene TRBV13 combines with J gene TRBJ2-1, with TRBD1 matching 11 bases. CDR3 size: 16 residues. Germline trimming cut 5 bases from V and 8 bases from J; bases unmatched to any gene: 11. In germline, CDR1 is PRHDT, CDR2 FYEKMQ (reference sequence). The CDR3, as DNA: TGTGCCAGCAGCACCTACGGACAGGGGGCTATCGATGAGCAGTTCTTC. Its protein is CASSTYGQGAIDEQFF.

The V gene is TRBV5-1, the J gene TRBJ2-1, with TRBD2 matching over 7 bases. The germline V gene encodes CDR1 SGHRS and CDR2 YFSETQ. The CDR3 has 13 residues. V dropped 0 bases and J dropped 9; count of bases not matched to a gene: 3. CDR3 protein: CASSLVGTIEQFF. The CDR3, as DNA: TGCGCCAGCAGCTTGGTAGGGACTATTGAGCAGTTCTTC.

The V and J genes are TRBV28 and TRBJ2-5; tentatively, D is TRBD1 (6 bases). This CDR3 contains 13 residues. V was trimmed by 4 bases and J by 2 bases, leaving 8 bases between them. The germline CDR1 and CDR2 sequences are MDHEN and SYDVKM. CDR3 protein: CASSSGVQETQYF. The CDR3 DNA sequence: TGTGCCAGCAGTTCAGGGGTTCAAGAGACCCAGTACTTC.

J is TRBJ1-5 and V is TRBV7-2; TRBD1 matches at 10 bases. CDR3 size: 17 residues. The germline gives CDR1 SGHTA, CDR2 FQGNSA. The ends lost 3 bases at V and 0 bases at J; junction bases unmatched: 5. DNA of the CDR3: TGTGCCAGCAGCTTCGGACAGGGGGATTATAGCAATCAGCCCCAGCATTTT. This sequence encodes CASSFGQGDYSNQPQHF.

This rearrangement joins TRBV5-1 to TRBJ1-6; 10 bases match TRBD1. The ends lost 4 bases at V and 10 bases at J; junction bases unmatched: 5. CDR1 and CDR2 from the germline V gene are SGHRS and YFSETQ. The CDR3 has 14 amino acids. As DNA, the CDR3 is TGCGCCAGCAGCGCCGGGACAGGGGAATCACCCCTCCACTTT. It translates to CASSAGTGESPLHF.

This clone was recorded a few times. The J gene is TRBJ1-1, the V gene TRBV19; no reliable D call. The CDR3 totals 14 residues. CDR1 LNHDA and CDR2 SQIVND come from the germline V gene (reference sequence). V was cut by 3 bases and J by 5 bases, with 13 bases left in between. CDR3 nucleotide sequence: TGTGCCAGTAGTATCGCCCTCTCCAGGACTGAAGCTTTCTTT. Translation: CASSIALSRTEAFF.

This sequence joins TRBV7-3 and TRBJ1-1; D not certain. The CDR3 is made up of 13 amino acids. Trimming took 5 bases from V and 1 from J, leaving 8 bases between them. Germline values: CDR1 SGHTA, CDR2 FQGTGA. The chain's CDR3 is CASSVAQNTEAFF. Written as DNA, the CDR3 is TGTGCCAGCAGCGTAGCACAGAACACTGAAGCTTTCTTT.

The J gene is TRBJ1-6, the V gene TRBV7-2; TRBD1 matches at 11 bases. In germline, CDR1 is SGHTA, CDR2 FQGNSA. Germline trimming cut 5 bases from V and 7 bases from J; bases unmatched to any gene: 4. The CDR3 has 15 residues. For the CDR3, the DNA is TGTGCCAGCAGCCCTGGACAGGGGGCGAATTCACCCCTCCACTTT. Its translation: CASSPGQGANSPLHF.

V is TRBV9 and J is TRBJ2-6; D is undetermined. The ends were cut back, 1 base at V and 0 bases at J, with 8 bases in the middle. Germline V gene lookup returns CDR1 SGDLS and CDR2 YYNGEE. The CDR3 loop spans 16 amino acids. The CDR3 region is CASSVNKYSGANVLTF. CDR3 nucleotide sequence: TGTGCCAGCAGCGTAAACAAGTACTCTGGGGCCAACGTCCTGACTTTC.

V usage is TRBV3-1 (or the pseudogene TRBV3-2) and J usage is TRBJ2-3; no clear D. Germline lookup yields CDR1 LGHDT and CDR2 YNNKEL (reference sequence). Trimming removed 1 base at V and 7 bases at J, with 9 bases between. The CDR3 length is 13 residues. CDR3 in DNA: TGTGCCAGCAGCCAAGGTAGACAAAATACGCAGTATTTT. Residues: CASSQGRQNTQYF.

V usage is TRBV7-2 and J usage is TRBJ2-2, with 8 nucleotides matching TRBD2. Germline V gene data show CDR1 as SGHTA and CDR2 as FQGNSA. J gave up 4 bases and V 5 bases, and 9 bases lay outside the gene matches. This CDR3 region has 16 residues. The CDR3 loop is CASSRTGTSITGELFF. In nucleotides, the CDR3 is TGTGCCAGCAGCCGGACCGGGACTAGTATCACCGGGGAGCTGTTTTTT.